This section outlines one T cell receptor (beta chain) sequence together with its context. Its antigen is not known. This sample stems from a study of shared clonotypes between healthy human individuals. General study findings and limits: Rarefaction exposed incomplete sorted-subset sequencing despite large depth.

Recent vaccinations or acute infections were absent in the healthy HIV-negative adult donors. The study separated CD4+ cells into CD45RA+ naive and CD45RA-negative memory subsets. The assay was run at deep level. TCRdb's table, derived via immunoSEQ multiplex PCR, lists solely in-frame clones and lacks some. The data hold 1.6 million or so clones, with about 98.5% observed a single time. The clonotype was recovered from a man aged 25 to 40 in good health. What was sequenced was naive CD4+ T cells sorted from blood. The sample's subset: CD45RA+ positively selected.

Written as DNA, the CDR3 is TGTGCCAGTAGTATCGTCGGGACACCTAATGAAAAACTGTTTTTT. Protein sequence: CASSIVGTPNEKLFF. The chain carries TRBV19 and TRBJ1-4; maybe TRBD1 (6 bases). Germline V gives CDR1 LNHDA, CDR2 SQIVND (reference sequence). This CDR3 spans 15 amino acids. The V end was cut by 3 bases, the J end by 3 bases, with 11 bases between.